The 18 T cell receptor beta chains in this list originate from one sample, sequenced in a study of regulatory T cells in long-lasting Graves disease. Investigators prepared the TCR beta libraries by applying iRepertoire HTBI primers and Arm-PCR of CDR3 regions. TCRdb passed the multiplex PCR reads through MiXCR, listing each CDR3 protein once. The sample shows hundreds of thousands of distinct CDR3 sequences, approximately 15% of them seen only once. Time point given: newly diagnosed GD, antithyroid drugs for less than 3 months. RNA from PBMCs was the source of the TCR library. These data also featured in a second study, about T cells in Graves' hyperthyroidism and ophthalmopathy.

The material sequenced was peripheral blood mononuclear cells (PBMCs), taken at new diagnosis, from a patient treated with antithyroid drugs. The receptor source for this set is a young woman with Graves disease.

The rearrangement uses TRBV28 and TRBJ1-1, with D maybe TRBD1 (6 bases). Germline lookup yields CDR1 MDHEN and CDR2 SYDVKM. The V gene lost 5 bases and the J gene lost 1 base, with 20 bases spanning the gap. CDR3 size: 17 residues. CDR3 in DNA: TGTGCCAGCAGTGCACAGGGTCCAGGGTCGCCGAACACTGAAGCTTTCTTT. As protein: CASSAQGPGSPNTEAFF. Drawing the rest from reference TRBV28 and TRBJ1-1, the complete variable domain is DVKVTQSSRYLVKRTGEKVFLECVQDMDHENMFWYRQDPGLGLRLIYFSYDVKMKEKGDIPEGYSVSREKKERFSLILESASTNQTSMYLCASSAQGPGSPNTEAFFGQGTRLTVV.

V is TRBV20-1 and J is TRBJ2-5, with 13 bases lining up with TRBD2. This CDR3 is built from 17 residues. CDR1 and CDR2 from the germline V gene are DFQATT and SNEGSKA (reference sequence). Germline trimming cut 2 bases from V and 4 bases from J; bases unmatched to any gene: 10. DNA of the CDR3: TGCAGTGCTAGATCGTCCAGGACTAGCGGGAGTGGAGAGACCCAGTACTTC. It specifies CSARSSRTSGSGETQYF.

This clonotype was detected ten times or more. One end of the junction is discordant with germline, which a read error may explain. The chain carries TRBV5-1 and TRBJ1-1; the D is unclear. The CDR3 has 13 amino acids. From germline, CDR1 is SGHRS and CDR2 YFSETQ. CDR3 loop: CASSLLSGSEAFF. CDR3 DNA: TGTGCCAGCAGTTTACTTAGCGGGTCTGAAGCTTTCTTT.

The chain links TRBV7-9 to TRBJ1-5, with unresolved D. This CDR3 has 15 residues. V lost 0 bases and J 5 bases, leaving 11 bases between the germline ends. Germline loops: CDR1 SEHNR, CDR2 FQNEAQ (reference sequence). Here the CDR3 DNA reads TGTGCCAGCAGCTTAGCCTGGGAGGCTGATCAGCCCCAGCATTTT. Protein sequence: CASSLAWEADQPQHF.

This clonotype has a handful of counts. The V call is TRBV5-1, the J call TRBJ2-3; D unresolved. Looked up from germline, CDR1 is SGHRS and CDR2 is YFSETQ. This CDR3 contains 14 residues. V was cut by 7 bases and J by 0 bases, with 12 bases left in between. The CDR3: CASSQGYSTDTQYF. Here the CDR3 DNA reads TGCGCCAGCTCCCAAGGCTATAGCACAGATACGCAGTATTTT.

This clonotype was observed many times. The gene calls are TRBV2 and TRBJ1-2; 9 bases map to TRBD1. The CDR3 runs 15 residues. Germline trimming cut 5 bases from V and 5 bases from J; bases unmatched to any gene: 9. Germline V gives CDR1 SNHLY, CDR2 FYNNEI. The CDR3 bases are TGTGCCAGCAGTATAACAGGGGGCGCTCTGTATGGCTACACCTTC. Translation: CASSITGGALYGYTF.

The chain carries TRBV15 and TRBJ1-6; D might be TRBD1 (5 bases). Germline values: CDR1 LNHNV, CDR2 YYDKDF (reference sequence). V gave up 1 base and J gave up 8 bases, with 9 bases separating them. CDR3 length: 14 amino acids. In DNA, the CDR3 is TGTGCCACCAGCAGAGGGGGCGAGCATTCACCCCTCCACTTT. Amino acids: CATSRGGEHSPLHF.

The rearrangement uses TRBV6-2 or TRBV6-3 and TRBJ2-1, with D possibly TRBD1 on 5 matching bases. The CDR3 loop spans 15 amino acids. Trimming left V 5 bases short and J 0 bases short, with 11 bases between. Germline CDR1 and CDR2: MNHEY and SVGEGT. The chain's CDR3 is CASSQGQDSYNEQFF. The CDR3 region has the DNA TGTGCCAGCAGTCAAGGACAAGACTCCTACAATGAGCAGTTCTTC.

This clonotype was observed many times. As DNA, the CDR3 is TGCAGTGCCCCACAGGATGGCTACACCTTC. Translation gives CSAPQDGYTF. The V call is TRBV20-1, the J call TRBJ1-2; D may be TRBD1 (5 bases). V was clipped by 6 bases and J by 6 bases, with 8 bases between them. Germline assignment: CDR1 DFQATT and CDR2 SNEGSKA (reference sequence). The CDR3 totals 10 residues.

This clonotype was recorded many times. J is TRBJ2-2 and V is TRBV6-2 or TRBV6-3; 7 nucleotides align to TRBD2. Per germline, CDR1 MNHEY and CDR2 SVGEGT. The CDR3 sequence is 16 residues long. J lost 6 bases, V lost 2 bases, and 9 bases had no gene match. The chain's CDR3 is CASSYPTGTIAGELFF. The CDR3 DNA reads TGTGCCAGCAGTTACCCAACCGGGACTATAGCCGGGGAGCTGTTTTTT.

This chain connects TRBV3-1 to TRBJ2-2; no definite D call. Per germline, CDR1 LGHDT and CDR2 YNNKEL (reference sequence). This CDR3 spans 17 amino acids. Trimming removed 0 bases from V and 1 base from J, with 12 bases in between. CDR3 in amino acids: CASSQEGETRNTGELFF. In nucleotides, the CDR3 is TGTGCCAGCAGCCAAGAAGGCGAAACAAGGAACACCGGGGAGCTGTTTTTT.

This clonotype was found many times. The chain has TRBV28 and TRBJ1-1; a possible D gene is TRBD1 (5 bases). Trimming took off 3 bases at V and 1 base at J, with 9 bases between the two ends. This CDR3 region has 14 residues. Germline V gene lookup returns CDR1 MDHEN and CDR2 SYDVKM. The CDR3 region is CASSFRGGNTEAFF. The CDR3 region has the DNA TGTGCCAGCAGTTTTCGGGGCGGGAACACTGAAGCTTTCTTT.

There are many counts of this clonotype. The rearrangement links TRBV28 to TRBJ2-5; TRBD2 matches at 9 bases. The length of the CDR3 is 16 residues. Unmatched junction bases numbered 13, after V lost 6 bases and J lost 5 bases. Germline CDR1 and CDR2: MDHEN and SYDVKM. CDR3 sequence: CASRLGGRALGETQYF. CDR3 coding DNA: TGTGCCAGCAGATTAGGCGGGAGGGCCTTAGGGGAGACCCAGTACTTC.

In its sample, this clonotype was seen many times. CDR3 nucleotides: TGTGCCAGCACTCCTGGACAGGGAGGTCAGCCCCAGCATTTT. It translates to CASTPGQGGQPQHF. The V call is TRBV12-3 or TRBV12-4, the J call TRBJ1-5; 8 nucleotides align to TRBD1. This CDR3 has 14 amino acids. The V and J ends lost 7 bases and 6 bases, in that order; junction bases with no gene match: 8.

There are many counts of this clonotype. The CDR3 bases are TGTGCCAGCAGCAGGGAGGTCCCAGATACGCAGTATTTT. Its protein is CASSREVPDTQYF. The rearrangement links TRBV7-3 to TRBJ2-3; D may be TRBD2 (6 bases). Trimming took 5 bases from V and 4 from J, leaving 10 bases between them. CDR3 length: 13 amino acids. CDR1 is SGHTA, CDR2 FQGTGA, per germline. The variable domain in full, with the rest retrieved from reference TRBV7-3 and TRBJ2-3, is GAGVSQTPSNKVTEKGKYVELRCDPISGHTALYWYRQSLGQGPEFLIYFQGTGAADDSGLPNDRFFAVRPEGSVSTLKIQRTERGDSAVYLCASSREVPDTQYFGPGTRLTVL.

This clonotype was counted between two and nine times. The chain has TRBV6-1 and TRBJ2-2; 12 nucleotides align to TRBD2. This CDR3 is 15 amino acids long. In germline, CDR1 is MNHNS, CDR2 SASEGT. V was clipped by 5 bases and J by 6 bases; unmatched bases: 4. The DNA of the CDR3 is TGTGCCAGCAGTACCCTAGCGGGAGGGCCCGGGGAGCTGTTTTTT. This codes for CASSTLAGGPGELFF.

The CDR3 nucleotides are TGTGCCAGTAGTAAAGCCCAAAAGTCTTTTGGGGAGACCCAGTACTTC. Translating it yields CASSKAQKSFGETQYF. The chain combines TRBV19 with TRBJ2-5, with unresolved D. V gave up 4 bases and J gave up 5 bases, with 20 bases separating them. The CDR3 extends over 16 amino acids. CDR1 is LNHDA and CDR2 is SQIVND in the germline V gene (reference sequence).

This clonotype was counted only a few times. A single base separates this from a much larger clone, so it may be a read error. This chain uses TRBV6-1 with TRBJ1-1, with TRBD1 as a possible D gene (6 bases). CDR3 length equals 16 residues. The germline V gene has CDR1 MNHNS and CDR2 SASEGT. Trimming cost V 0 bases and J 1 base, with 12 bases left between them. The CDR3 coding sequence is TGTGCCAGCAGTGAAGCTGGGACACGGCCGAACACTGAAGCTTTCTTT. Amino acids: CASSEAGTRPNTEAFF.